Listed below are T cell receptor beta chains from one sample, sequenced in a study of blood T cell repertoires in COVID-19. Profiling relied on immunoSEQ multiplex PCR, and the TCRdb table lists in-frame clones only, not all of them. Among 75,000 to 100,000 clones listed, approximately 90% were seen once. Sequencing input: peripheral blood. The receptors derive from a human donor in a cohort sampled during active COVID-19. Both conserved end residues are part of each CDR3. The D gene is left open where the match is weak. Only part of the rows carry a size: once, few, many, or a class if the clone is expanded.

clone_size: NA; v_call: TRBV9; j_call: TRBJ1-2; d_call: NA; cdr3_aa: CASSVQGGDYGYTF; cdr3_nt: TGTGCCAGCAGCGTTCAGGGAGGTGACTATGGCTACACCTTC
clone_size: NA; v_call: TRBV30; j_call: TRBJ2-5; d_call: NA; cdr3_aa: CAWSTGFSGETQYF; cdr3_nt: TGTGCCTGGAGCACAGGGTTTTCAGGAGAGACCCAGTACTTC
clone_size: NA; v_call: TRBV5-8; j_call: TRBJ1-1; d_call: NA; cdr3_aa: CASSLVRGSEAFF; cdr3_nt: TGTGCCAGCAGCTTGGTTCGCGGGTCTGAAGCTTTCTTT
clone_size: NA; v_call: TRBV5-4; j_call: TRBJ1-1; d_call: NA; cdr3_aa: CASSKNRSLNTEAFF; cdr3_nt: TGTGCCAGCAGCAAAAACAGGTCCCTGAACACTGAAGCTTTCTTT
clone_size: once; v_call: TRBV10-3; j_call: TRBJ2-1; d_call: TRBD2; cdr3_aa: CAISEFEGTNNEQFF; cdr3_nt: TGTGCCATCAGTGAGTTCGAGGGGACTAACAATGAGCAGTTCTTC
clone_size: NA; v_call: TRBV7-8; j_call: TRBJ2-3; d_call: TRBD2; cdr3_aa: CASSRGRGGPDTQYF; cdr3_nt: TGCGCCAGCAGCCGGGGGCGGGGGGGGCCGGATACGCAGTATTTT
clone_size: NA; v_call: TRBV9; j_call: TRBJ1-5; d_call: TRBD1; cdr3_aa: CASSVGTGEPQHF; cdr3_nt: TGTGCCAGCAGCGTAGGTACAGGGGAGCCCCAGCATTTT
clone_size: NA; v_call: TRBV6-2/TRBV6-3; j_call: TRBJ2-1; d_call: TRBD2; cdr3_aa: CASSYRLADPSYNEQFF; cdr3_nt: TGTGCCAGCAGTTACCGGCTAGCGGACCCCTCCTACAATGAGCAGTTCTTC
clone_size: NA; v_call: TRBV5-1; j_call: TRBJ2-7; d_call: NA; cdr3_aa: CASSQGGPYEQYF; cdr3_nt: TGCGCCAGCAGCCAGGGGGGCCCCTACGAGCAGTACTTC
clone_size: NA; v_call: TRBV27; j_call: TRBJ2-5; d_call: TRBD2; cdr3_aa: CASSPLAGGEKETQYF; cdr3_nt: TGTGCCAGCAGTCCCCTAGCGGGGGGTGAAAAAGAGACCCAGTACTTC
clone_size: NA; v_call: TRBV5-1; j_call: TRBJ1-6; d_call: TRBD1; cdr3_aa: CASSYSGTGGNSPLHF; cdr3_nt: TGCGCCAGCAGCTACAGCGGGACAGGAGGTAATTCACCCCTCCACTTT
clone_size: NA; v_call: TRBV3-1/TRBV3-2; j_call: TRBJ1-2; d_call: TRBD1; cdr3_aa: CASSQDRGGSNYGYTF; cdr3_nt: TGTGCCAGCAGCCAAGATCGAGGGGGCTCTAACTATGGCTACACCTTC
clone_size: NA; v_call: TRBV6-5; j_call: TRBJ2-7; d_call: NA; cdr3_aa: CASSYVEGSPYEQYF; cdr3_nt: TGTGCCAGCAGTTACGTGGAGGGATCGCCCTACGAGCAGTACTTC
clone_size: NA; v_call: TRBV6-1; j_call: TRBJ2-1; d_call: TRBD2; cdr3_aa: CASSDAVAGAGVNEQFF; cdr3_nt: TGTGCCAGCAGTGACGCCGTAGCGGGAGCTGGGGTAAATGAGCAGTTCTTC
clone_size: NA; v_call: TRBV7-9; j_call: TRBJ2-1; d_call: NA; cdr3_aa: CASSLALAWNEQFF; cdr3_nt: TGTGCCAGCAGCTTAGCGCTCGCGTGGAATGAGCAGTTCTTC
clone_size: NA; v_call: TRBV9; j_call: TRBJ1-1; d_call: TRBD1; cdr3_aa: CASSVQGASAEAFF; cdr3_nt: TGTGCCAGCAGCGTTCAGGGGGCTTCCGCTGAAGCTTTCTTT
clone_size: NA; v_call: TRBV11-2; j_call: TRBJ1-1; d_call: TRBD1; cdr3_aa: CASSLEGTGSTEAFF; cdr3_nt: TGTGCCAGCAGCTTAGAGGGGACAGGATCCACTGAAGCTTTCTTT
clone_size: few; v_call: TRBV7-6; j_call: TRBJ1-5; d_call: NA; cdr3_aa: CASSERGGYQPQHF; cdr3_nt: TGTGCCAGCAGCGAAAGGGGGGGGTATCAGCCCCAGCATTTT
clone_size: NA; v_call: TRBV27; j_call: TRBJ2-6; d_call: TRBD2; cdr3_aa: CASSLGGVSGANVLTF; cdr3_nt: TGTGCCAGCAGTTTGGGAGGGGTCTCTGGGGCCAACGTCCTGACTTTC
clone_size: NA; v_call: TRBV6-5; j_call: TRBJ1-2; d_call: NA; cdr3_aa: CASSKRTDSNYGYTF; cdr3_nt: TGTGCCAGCAGCAAGAGGACAGACTCGAACTATGGCTACACCTTC
clone_size: few; v_call: TRBV19; j_call: TRBJ1-4; d_call: NA; cdr3_aa: CASSIVVQEKLFF; cdr3_nt: TGTGCCAGTAGTATCGTGGTTCAGGAAAAACTGTTTTTT
clone_size: once; v_call: TRBV14; j_call: TRBJ1-3; d_call: NA; cdr3_aa: CASSLMAGVGNTIYF; cdr3_nt: TGTGCCAGCAGCCTGATGGCGGGGGTTGGAAACACCATATATTTT
clone_size: NA; v_call: TRBV12-3/TRBV12-4; j_call: TRBJ2-2; d_call: NA; cdr3_aa: CASSLTGVGELFF; cdr3_nt: TGTGCCAGCAGTTTAACCGGGGTCGGGGAGCTGTTTTTT
clone_size: few; v_call: TRBV18; j_call: TRBJ2-2; d_call: NA; cdr3_aa: CASSPPGILGTGELFF; cdr3_nt: TGTGCCAGCTCACCTCCAGGGATTCTCGGCACCGGGGAGCTGTTTTTT
clone_size: once; v_call: TRBV3-1/TRBV3-2; j_call: TRBJ2-1; d_call: NA; cdr3_aa: CASSHGAGWANEQFF; cdr3_nt: TGTGCCAGCAGCCATGGGGCTGGGTGGGCCAATGAGCAGTTCTTC
clone_size: NA; v_call: TRBV2; j_call: TRBJ1-2; d_call: NA; cdr3_aa: CASTEGRAAYGYTF; cdr3_nt: TGTGCCAGCACTGAGGGCAGGGCGGCCTATGGCTACACCTTC
clone_size: NA; v_call: TRBV5-8; j_call: TRBJ1-6; d_call: TRBD1; cdr3_aa: CASRFGQVSPLHF; cdr3_nt: TGTGCCAGCAGGTTTGGACAGGTATCACCCCTCCACTTT
clone_size: NA; v_call: TRBV7-2; j_call: TRBJ2-7; d_call: NA; cdr3_aa: CASSPVAVPYYEQYF; cdr3_nt: TGTGCCAGCAGTCCGGTAGCGGTCCCCTACTACGAGCAGTACTTC
clone_size: NA; v_call: TRBV7-2; j_call: TRBJ2-7; d_call: NA; cdr3_aa: CASSPRAYEQYF; cdr3_nt: TGTGCCAGCAGCCCTCGGGCCTACGAGCAGTACTTC
clone_size: once; v_call: TRBV10-2; j_call: TRBJ2-1; d_call: TRBD2; cdr3_aa: CASSSGLAGGDEQFF; cdr3_nt: TGCGCCAGCAGCTCGGGACTAGCGGGAGGCGATGAGCAGTTCTTC
clone_size: NA; v_call: TRBV19; j_call: TRBJ1-2; d_call: TRBD1; cdr3_aa: CASSIQQGNYGYTF; cdr3_nt: TGTGCCAGTAGTATTCAACAGGGGAACTATGGCTACACCTTC
clone_size: NA; v_call: TRBV30; j_call: TRBJ1-3; d_call: NA; cdr3_aa: CAWRPPTYYSGNTIYF; cdr3_nt: TGTGCCTGGAGGCCTCCGACTTATTACTCTGGAAACACCATATATTTT
clone_size: NA; v_call: TRBV27; j_call: TRBJ1-1; d_call: TRBD1; cdr3_aa: CASSLGRDRAHPNTEAFF; cdr3_nt: TGTGCCAGCAGCCTAGGGCGGGACAGAGCTCATCCGAACACTGAAGCTTTCTTT
clone_size: NA; v_call: TRBV18; j_call: TRBJ2-7; d_call: NA; cdr3_aa: CASSPSDKDYEQYF; cdr3_nt: TGTGCCAGCTCACCATCTGACAAGGACTACGAGCAGTACTTC
clone_size: NA; v_call: TRBV28; j_call: TRBJ1-2; d_call: TRBD1; cdr3_aa: CASSSPTGAGYGYTF; cdr3_nt: TGTGCCAGCAGTTCGCCGACAGGGGCGGGCTATGGCTACACCTTC
clone_size: few; v_call: TRBV6-5; j_call: TRBJ2-1; d_call: TRBD1; cdr3_aa: CASRQGNEQFF; cdr3_nt: TGTGCCAGCAGACAGGGGAATGAGCAGTTCTTC
clone_size: once; v_call: TRBV18; j_call: TRBJ1-1; d_call: TRBD1; cdr3_aa: CASSPPVTGRNTEAFF; cdr3_nt: TGTGCCAGCTCACCACCGGTGACAGGGAGGAACACTGAAGCTTTCTTT
clone_size: NA; v_call: TRBV7-9; j_call: TRBJ2-1; d_call: NA; cdr3_aa: CASSVTSSEQFF; cdr3_nt: TGTGCCAGCAGCGTTACTAGCTCTGAGCAGTTCTTC
clone_size: NA; v_call: TRBV6-1; j_call: TRBJ1-2; d_call: TRBD1; cdr3_aa: CASSEVGTDNYGYTF; cdr3_nt: TGTGCCAGCAGTGAAGTCGGGACAGATAATTATGGCTACACCTTC
clone_size: NA; v_call: TRBV3-1/TRBV3-2; j_call: TRBJ2-1; d_call: TRBD2; cdr3_aa: CASSQFGLAGENNYNEQFF; cdr3_nt: TGTGCCAGCAGCCAATTCGGACTAGCGGGGGAAAACAATTACAATGAGCAGTTCTTC
clone_size: NA; v_call: TRBV24-1; j_call: TRBJ2-1; d_call: TRBD2; cdr3_aa: CATSDFIGGRIYEQFF; cdr3_nt: TGTGCCACCAGTGATTTCATCGGCGGGAGGATATATGAGCAGTTCTTC
clone_size: NA; v_call: TRBV6-5; j_call: TRBJ2-1; d_call: NA; cdr3_aa: CASSYLRGSYNEQFF; cdr3_nt: TGTGCCAGCAGTTACCTTCGCGGGTCCTACAATGAGCAGTTCTTC
clone_size: NA; v_call: TRBV7-2; j_call: TRBJ1-3; d_call: NA; cdr3_aa: CASSLVGVTGNTIYF; cdr3_nt: TGTGCCAGCAGCTTAGTAGGGGTCACTGGAAACACCATATATTTT